These 14 T cell receptor beta chains came from one sample sequenced in a study of blood T cells in healthy people across ages. Alongside a J-beta primer mix, a sample-barcoded 5' primer served in a second PCR lasting about 7 to 11 cycles. From the 5' RACE reads, TCRdb called clonotypes with MiXCR, one entry per CDR3 protein. The table records hundreds of thousands of distinct CDR3 sequences, around 30% of them present only once. The sequenced sample consisted of blood. These TCRs come from a woman aged 80 or over in good health.

This clonotype has at least ten counts. The J gene is TRBJ2-7, the V gene TRBV28; 10 nucleotides match TRBD1. J gave up 7 bases and V 6 bases, and 12 bases lay outside the gene matches. Germline assignment: CDR1 MDHEN and CDR2 SYDVKM. The CDR3 covers 15 residues. The CDR3 protein is CASRSGTGALGEQYF. CDR3 nucleotides: TGTGCCAGCAGATCCGGGACAGGGGCCCTAGGGGAGCAGTACTTC.

The J gene is TRBJ2-2, the V gene TRBV29-1; the match to TRBD1 covers 9 bases. V lost 7 bases, J lost 4 bases, and 10 bases stayed unmatched. The germline V gene has CDR1 SQVTM and CDR2 ANQGSEA. The CDR3 spans 15 residues. The CDR3 coding sequence is TGCAGCGCTTCAACAGGGGGCGCCAGCACCGGGGAGCTGTTTTTT. Amino acids: CSASTGGASTGELFF.

This clonotype was seen a few times. This sequence joins TRBV14 and TRBJ2-3; 8 bases align to TRBD2. The CDR3 runs to 15 residues. Trimming removed 2 bases from V and 3 bases from J; junction bases left unmatched: 4. Looked up from germline, CDR1 is SGHDN and CDR2 is FVKESK. CDR3 in DNA: TGTGCCAGCAGCCAAAATAGCGGGGCAACAGATACGCAGTATTTT. It yields the protein CASSQNSGATDTQYF.

By proportion, this clonotype is medium-sized. The chain has TRBV7-9 and TRBJ2-7; 10 bases map to TRBD2. The V segment lost 4 bases and the J segment 3 bases; nucleotides outside the gene matches: 15. CDR3 length: 18 residues. CDR1 SEHNR and CDR2 FQNEAQ come from the germline V gene (reference sequence). CDR3 sequence: CASSSARGRRTSGYEQYF. DNA for the CDR3: TGTGCCAGCAGCTCAGCGAGGGGACGGAGGACTAGCGGCTACGAGCAGTACTTC. The full variable domain, with the rest looked up from reference TRBV7-9 and TRBJ2-7, is DTGVSQNPRHKITKRGQNVTFRCDPISEHNRLYWYRQTLGQGPEFLTYFQNEAQLEKSRLLSDRFSAERPKGSFSTLEIQRTEQGDSAMYLCASSSARGRRTSGYEQYFGPGTRLTVT.

Concerning this clonotype itself: A much larger clone lies one base from this, so it may be a read error. V gene TRBV2 combines with J gene TRBJ2-5, with D unclear. The CDR3 totals 15 residues. CDR1 and CDR2 from the germline V gene are SNHLY and FYNNEI. The V end lost 2 bases, the J end lost 2 bases, and 12 bases lay between the germline ends. The CDR3 DNA reads as TGTGCCAGCAGTGAATATGGACGGATACAAGAGACCCAGTACTTC. Residues: CASSEYGRIQETQYF.

The chain uses TRBV10-3 and TRBJ2-5, with TRBD2 matching over 8 bases. There are 12 residues in the CDR3. The junction had 4 bases not matched to a gene; V was cut back by 10 bases and J by 3 bases. The germline gives CDR1 ENHRY, CDR2 SYGVKD. The CDR3 DNA reads as TGTGCCACAACTAGCGGTAAAGAGACCCAGTACTTC. Its protein product is CATTSGKETQYF.

About this clonotype: Possible read error: a much larger clone is one base away. This chain connects TRBV9 to TRBJ2-7; 9 bases agree with TRBD2. Matching the DNA end better, TRBJ2-5 makes the J call doubtful. This CDR3 comprises 16 residues. In germline, CDR1 is SGDLS, CDR2 YYNGEE. The CDR3 nucleotides are TGTGCCAGCAGCGTAGGGTCTAGCGGGGCGGGGAAGACCCAGTACTTC. Its protein product is CASSVGSSGAGKTQYF.

Only a few counts were recorded for this clonotype. The chain employs TRBV5-4 and TRBJ2-1, with 9 positions matching TRBD1. The CDR3 runs to 15 residues. V shed 5 bases and J 3 bases; nucleotides not matched to a gene: 6. The germline V gene has CDR1 SGHNT and CDR2 YYREEE (reference sequence). The DNA for the CDR3 is TGTGCCAGCAGTTTTGGGGGACAGGGCTACAATGAGCAGTTCTTC. Its protein product is CASSFGGQGYNEQFF.

Concerning this clonotype: Being one base from a much bigger clone, this may be a read error. This rearrangement joins TRBV20-1 to TRBJ2-5; tentative D call: TRBD1 (7 bases). The CDR3 consists of 12 residues. Germline V lookup: CDR1 DFQATT, CDR2 SNEGSKA (reference sequence). The CDR3 loop reads CSADRDRETQDF. The CDR3 nucleotides read TGCAGTGCCGACAGGGACCGGGAGACCCAGGACTTC.

In the case of this clonotype: A much larger clone is a single base away; this may be a read error. The rearrangement uses TRBV7-2 and TRBJ2-1; 10 bases align to TRBD2. The CDR3 length is 14 residues. Germline lookup yields CDR1 SGHTA and CDR2 FQGNSA. V dropped 5 bases and J dropped 7; count of bases not matched to a gene: 5. CDR3 DNA sequence: TGTGCCAGCAGCCCAGGGACTAGCGCGAATGAGCAGTTCTTC. Translated, it gives CASSPGTSANEQFF.

The table lists this clonotype with many counts. This chain uses TRBV20-1 with TRBJ2-5, with 9 bases identical to TRBD1. The length of the CDR3 is 14 residues. The ends lost 6 bases at V and 5 bases at J; junction bases unmatched: 10. Germline V lookup: CDR1 DFQATT, CDR2 SNEGSKA (reference sequence). CDR3 loop: CSAKGQGRGETQYF. The CDR3 bases are TGCAGTGCGAAGGGACAGGGCAGGGGGGAGACCCAGTACTTC.

This chain links TRBV7-2 with TRBJ2-5; D is unclear. Per germline, CDR1 SGHTA and CDR2 FQGNSA. V was cut by 5 bases and J by 1 base, with 23 bases left in between. This CDR3 contains 18 residues. CDR3 loop: CASSRWMGRRIAQETQYF. The DNA for the CDR3 is TGTGCCAGCAGCCGCTGGATGGGTCGGCGGATAGCCCAAGAGACCCAGTACTTC. The whole variable domain, remainder taken from reference TRBV7-2 and TRBJ2-5, is GAGVSQSPSNKVTEKGKDVELRCDPISGHTALYWYRQSLGQGLEFLIYFQGNSAPDKSGLPSDRFSAERTGGSVSTLTIQRTQQEDSAVYLCASSRWMGRRIAQETQYFGPGTRLLVL.

This clonotype was counted a few times. The J gene is TRBJ2-6, the V gene TRBV7-9; a possible D gene is TRBD1 (5 bases). CDR1 is SEHNR and CDR2 is FQNEAQ in the germline V gene (reference sequence). Trimming cost V 4 bases and J 3 bases, with 13 bases left between them. CDR3 length: 16 amino acids. The CDR3 loop is CASSWGQGSGANVLTF. In DNA, the CDR3 is TGTGCCAGCAGCTGGGGCCAGGGAAGTGGGGCCAACGTCCTGACTTTC.

A remark on this clonotype: Given a much more abundant clone one base away, this may be a read error. This sequence joins TRBV20-1 and TRBJ1-5; D remains unclear. The V gene lost 0 bases and the J gene lost 5 bases, with 2 bases spanning the gap. The CDR3 loop spans 11 amino acids. Germline loops: CDR1 DFQATT, CDR2 SNEGSKA (reference sequence). The CDR3 sequence: CSARDDQPQHF. CDR3 DNA sequence: TGCAGTGCTAGAGACGATCAGCCCCAGCATTTT.